These T cell receptor beta chains were read from a single sample in a study of graft-versus-host responses after intestinal transplantation. No cognate antigen is known for these TCRs. TCRdb's table, derived via immunoSEQ multiplex PCR, lists solely in-frame clones and lacks some. This sample has tens of thousands of clones, with 85% to 90% found just once. The sequencing here drew on unstimulated CD4+ T cells sorted from spleen or lymph node cells, taken before intestinal transplant. Source of these receptors: a human donor who received an intestinal transplant. Each CDR3 is given with its conserved first and last residue. A D gene is named only where the DNA matches it firmly. Clone size, where shown, is once, few, many, or a class for clones that have expanded.

J,V,D,size,CDR3,DNA
TRBJ1-1,TRBV6-6,NA,NA,CASNTGIGTEAFF,TGTGCCAGCAACACAGGCATTGGGACTGAAGCTTTCTTT
TRBJ2-5,TRBV19,TRBD1,NA,CASSIDLGPGQGGTQYF,TGTGCCAGTAGTATTGATCTCGGTCCCGGACAGGGAGGGACCCAGTACTTC
TRBJ2-3,TRBV5-1,NA,NA,CASSSGGTSTDTQYF,TGCGCCAGCAGCTCCGGGGGTACTAGCACAGATACGCAGTATTTT
TRBJ1-1,TRBV29-1,TRBD1,NA,CSGGQGGTEAFF,TGCAGCGGCGGACAGGGCGGCACTGAAGCTTTCTTT
TRBJ2-7,TRBV6-6,TRBD1,few,CASSPGQGEQYF,TGTGCCAGCAGCCCAGGACAGGGCGAGCAGTACTTC
TRBJ1-3,TRBV2,NA,NA,CASSDRGNTIYF,TGTGCCAGCAGTGACAGAGGAAACACCATATATTTT
TRBJ2-3,TRBV4-1,TRBD2,NA,CASSQVESGGARDTQYF,TGCGCCAGCAGCCAAGTAGAATCGGGGGGGGCGCGGGATACGCAGTATTTT
TRBJ1-1,TRBV18,NA,NA,CASSQTGMNTEAFF,TGTGCCAGCTCACAGACAGGTATGAACACTGAAGCTTTCTTT
TRBJ1-5,TRBV6-4,NA,NA,CAGWAKNQPQHF,TGTGCCGGGTGGGCAAAAAATCAGCCCCAGCATTTT
TRBJ2-3,TRBV7-9,NA,once,CASSLVGQDGDTQYF,TGTGCCAGCAGCTTAGTGGGGCAGGATGGAGATACGCAGTATTTT
TRBJ1-1,TRBV20-1,NA,NA,CSASGPTEAFF,TGCAGTGCTAGTGGGCCCACTGAAGCTTTCTTT
TRBJ1-3,TRBV10-1,TRBD1,once,CASSDGTGFSGNTIYF,TGCGCCAGCAGTGATGGGACAGGGTTCTCTGGAAACACCATATATTTT
TRBJ1-2,TRBV5-4,TRBD1,NA,CATKLGGDRGDFRGYTF,TGTGCCACCAAGCTTGGAGGGGACAGGGGTGATTTTCGTGGCTACACCTTC
TRBJ1-5,TRBV19,NA,once,CASSAQPGQPQHF,TGTGCCAGTAGTGCCCAGCCGGGTCAGCCCCAGCATTTT
TRBJ2-1,TRBV5-6,TRBD2,NA,CASSWTSGGGKQFF,TGTGCCAGCAGCTGGACTAGCGGGGGGGGAAAGCAGTTCTTC
TRBJ1-2,TRBV2,NA,NA,CASSAREGGGYTF,TGTGCCAGCAGTGCCCGGGAAGGGGGTGGCTACACCTTC
TRBJ1-1,TRBV19,TRBD1,NA,CASSSTGGLTEAFF,TGTGCCAGTAGTTCGACAGGGGGGTTAACTGAAGCTTTCTTT
TRBJ2-5,TRBV5-1,TRBD1,NA,CASRDREKETQYF,TGCGCCAGCAGGGACAGGGAGAAAGAGACCCAGTACTTC
TRBJ1-2,TRBV2,NA,NA,CASSEAVGASYGYTF,TGTGCCAGCAGTGAAGCGGTGGGGGCCTCTTATGGCTACACCTTC
TRBJ2-5,TRBV14,NA,NA,CASSKTALSGTQYF,TGTGCCAGCAGCAAAACGGCGCTAAGCGGGACCCAGTACTTC
TRBJ1-1,TRBV10-1,NA,once,CASSQQGATEAFF,TGCGCCAGCAGCCAACAGGGTGCCACTGAAGCTTTCTTT
TRBJ1-2,TRBV5-8,NA,NA,CASSFGGNGYTF,TGTGCCAGCAGCTTCGGTGGTAACGGCTACACCTTC
TRBJ1-2,TRBV29-1,NA,NA,CSVVGGTVDGYTF,TGCAGCGTTGTGGGGGGTACGGTAGATGGCTACACCTTC
TRBJ1-6,TRBV22-1,NA,NA,CPGSGDRADSPLHF,TGTCCTGGGAGCGGGGACAGGGCCGATTCACCCCTCCACTTT
TRBJ2-1,TRBV11-2,NA,NA,CASSLQGFSYNEQFF,TGTGCCAGCAGCTTACAGGGTTTTTCCTACAATGAGCAGTTCTTC
TRBJ1-2,TRBV15,NA,NA,CATSRGGGEVYGYTF,TGTGCCACCAGCAGAGGCGGCGGGGAGGTCTATGGCTACACCTTC
TRBJ2-7,TRBV7-8,TRBD1,NA,CASSSPATGGIEQYF,TGTGCCAGCAGCTCCCCAGCGACAGGGGGTATCGAGCAGTACTTC
TRBJ1-1,TRBV11-2,TRBD1,once,CASSFWDRANTEAFF,TGTGCCAGCAGCTTCTGGGACAGGGCCAACACTGAAGCTTTCTTT
TRBJ2-1,TRBV4-1,NA,once,CASSQERGASGTYNEQFF,TGCGCCAGCAGCCAAGAAAGGGGGGCTAGCGGCACCTACAATGAGCAGTTCTTC
TRBJ2-4,TRBV9,TRBD2,once,CASSVGTSGPGAKNIQYF,TGTGCCAGCAGCGTGGGGACTAGCGGGCCCGGAGCCAAAAACATTCAGTACTTC
TRBJ2-5,TRBV10-2,NA,NA,CASSPKLGGGQETQYF,TGCGCCAGCAGTCCAAAATTGGGTGGAGGGCAAGAGACCCAGTACTTC
TRBJ1-6,TRBV10-3,TRBD1,NA,CAISEGGQGGSPLHF,TGTGCCATCAGTGAAGGGGGACAGGGTGGTTCACCCCTCCACTTT
TRBJ1-5,TRBV6-6,TRBD1,NA,CASSFTGAWQPQHF,TGTGCCAGCAGTTTTACAGGGGCATGGCAGCCCCAGCATTTT
TRBJ2-7,TRBV5-1,NA,NA,CASSSAPQGIYEQYF,TGCGCCAGCAGCTCGGCCCCGCAGGGAATCTACGAGCAGTACTTC
TRBJ2-7,TRBV2,NA,NA,CASSEARGPYEQYF,TGTGCCAGCAGTGAAGCGCGGGGCCCCTACGAGCAGTACTTC
TRBJ1-2,TRBV5-8,NA,NA,CASTGVGYGYTF,TGTGCCAGCACCGGGGTAGGGTATGGCTACACCTTC
TRBJ1-2,TRBV5-4,TRBD1,few,CASSPGQGAYGYTF,TGTGCCAGCAGCCCTGGACAGGGGGCCTATGGCTACACCTTC
TRBJ2-3,TRBV5-6,TRBD2,NA,CASSRRLAVDTDTQYF,TGTGCCAGCAGCCGGCGACTAGCGGTGGACACAGATACGCAGTATTTT
TRBJ1-2,TRBV20-1,NA,NA,CSARADYGYTF,TGCAGTGCAAGAGCCGACTATGGCTACACCTTC
TRBJ2-1,TRBV15,NA,NA,CATSRDFREQFF,TGTGCCACCAGCAGAGATTTTCGTGAGCAGTTCTTC
TRBJ1-3,TRBV10-2,NA,NA,CASAVDTYSGNTIYF,TGCGCCAGCGCTGTAGACACGTACTCTGGAAACACCATATATTTT
TRBJ1-6,TRBV5-8,NA,NA,CASSLASPLHF,TGTGCCAGCAGCTTGGCATCACCCCTCCACTTT
TRBJ1-1,TRBV11-2,NA,NA,CASRLPGEAFF,TGTGCCAGCAGGTTACCAGGTGAAGCTTTCTTT
TRBJ1-4,TRBV10-1,NA,NA,CASSESVGGPAEKLFF,TGCGCCAGCAGTGAGTCTGTCGGGGGGCCTGCTGAAAAACTGTTTTTT
TRBJ1-2,TRBV5-1,TRBD1,NA,CASSPTGGDYGYTF,TGCGCCAGCAGCCCGACAGGGGGCGACTATGGCTACACCTTC
TRBJ1-2,TRBV6-5,TRBD1,NA,CASSPDRGGGYTF,TGTGCCAGCAGCCCGGACAGGGGGGGAGGCTACACCTTC
TRBJ1-2,TRBV27,NA,NA,CASSFQAAYGYTF,TGTGCCAGCAGTTTTCAGGCAGCTTATGGCTACACCTTC
TRBJ1-1,TRBV7-3,NA,NA,CASSTTGPMNTEAFF,TGTGCCAGCAGTACAACAGGACCCATGAACACTGAAGCTTTCTTT
TRBJ2-6,TRBV5-1,NA,NA,CASSLTELTGANVLTF,TGCGCCAGCAGCCTAACCGAGTTGACTGGGGCCAACGTCCTGACTTTC
TRBJ2-3,TRBV5-1,TRBD2,NA,CASRTSGGTDTQYF,TGCGCCAGTCGGACTAGCGGTGGCACAGATACGCAGTATTTT